The entry below describes one T cell receptor beta chain. The antigen is not known. The sample comes from a study of shared clonotypes between healthy human individuals. Study observations and caveats: Naive subsets usually exceeded memory subsets in estimated richness. Among several donors, approximately 5% of naive CD4 clonotypes were found in common.

Clones were read by immunoSEQ multiplex PCR, and TCRdb kept only the in-frame ones, dropping some. The repertoire holds 2 million to 3 million clones, with 80% to 95% as singletons. Input material: naive CD4+ T cells from PBMCs. Subset of the sample: CD45RA+ positively selected. The receptor was isolated from a man between 18 and 29 years old in good health. Some clones in this sample may be carry-over from other donors' samples.

CDR3 protein: CASTQGDHTGELFF. The CDR3, as DNA: TGTGCCAGCACGCAGGGAGATCACACCGGGGAGCTGTTTTTT. This chain links TRBV6-5 with TRBJ2-2; D is possibly TRBD1 or TRBD2 (5 bases each). The CDR3 is 14 residues long. Trimming removed 7 bases at V and 3 bases at J, with 12 bases between. Germline CDR1 is MNHEY and CDR2 is SVGAGI.